Presented here are 20 T cell receptor beta chains from one specimen sequenced in a study of blood T cells in healthy people across ages. A second about 7 to 11 cycle PCR used barcoded and J-beta primers. TCRdb reanalysed the 5' RACE reads using MiXCR and keeps one entry per CDR3 protein. Of about 1 million distinct CDR3 sequences in the sample, 45% were seen once. Specimen: blood. The origin of the receptors is a woman aged 55 to 70 in good health.

Of note for this clonotype: It may be a read error: a sequence one base away is much more abundant. The J gene is TRBJ2-3, the V gene TRBV6-5, with 10 bases identical to TRBD2. Germline V gene sequence: CDR1 MNHEY, CDR2 SVGAGI. The CDR3 is made up of 15 amino acids. CDR3 bases: TGTGCCAGCAGTGACGAAGCGGGAGGGGCAGATACGCGGTATTTT. This encodes CASSDEAGGADTRYF.

Notes on this clonotype: The junction differs from germline at one of its ends, possibly a read error. J is TRBJ2-7 and V is TRBV5-1; possibly TRBD1 for D (5 bases). Per germline, CDR1 SGHRS and CDR2 YFSETQ. The CDR3 has 14 amino acids. The CDR3 DNA is TGCGCCAGCAGCTTCACAGACAGCTCCTACGAGCGGTACTTC. Its translation: CASSFTDSSYERYF.

This clonotype showed up just a few times. The chain combines TRBV7-3 with TRBJ2-3, with TRBD2 matching over 7 bases. Germline trimming cut 5 bases from V and 2 bases from J; bases unmatched to any gene: 10. Germline loops: CDR1 SGHTA, CDR2 FQGTGA. This CDR3 has 16 residues. In nucleotides, the CDR3 is TGTGCCAGCAGCCGAAGCGGGGTGCCACACACAGATACGCAGTATTTT. This codes for CASSRSGVPHTDTQYF.

J is TRBJ2-4 and V is TRBV4-2; D is perhaps TRBD2 (5 bases). CDR3 length: 13 residues. The V and J ends lost 5 bases and 6 bases respectively, with 11 bases between them. From germline, CDR1 is LGHNA and CDR2 YNFKEQ. The CDR3 protein is CASSKPEGNIQYF. CDR3 sequence (DNA): TGTGCCAGCAGCAAGCCCGAGGGAAACATTCAGTACTTC.

The chain employs TRBV19 and TRBJ2-5, with D perhaps TRBD2 (6 bases). Trimming removed 2 bases at V and 5 bases at J, with 18 bases between. The CDR3 extends over 16 amino acids. Germline lookup yields CDR1 LNHDA and CDR2 SQIVND (reference sequence). The CDR3 DNA sequence: TGTGCCAGTAGTATAAGCGGCGGAGGGATAGGGGAGACCCAGTACTTC. Protein sequence: CASSISGGGIGETQYF.

This clonotype has more than one count but fewer than ten. The gene calls are TRBV27 and TRBJ1-5; D remains unclear. This CDR3 has 10 residues. V was trimmed by 11 bases and J by 6 bases, leaving 8 bases between them. The germline V gene has CDR1 MNHEY and CDR2 SMNVEV (reference sequence). The CDR3 nucleotides are TGTGCCGCAAACCTTCAGCCCCAGCATTTT. It specifies CAANLQPQHF.

The sample holds one count of this clonotype. The chain links TRBV2 to TRBJ2-1, with 7 bases matching TRBD2. The germline gives CDR1 SNHLY, CDR2 FYNNEI. The ends lost 3 bases at V and 7 bases at J; junction bases unmatched: 3. The CDR3 contains 13 residues. The CDR3 reads CASSETSWNEQFF. The CDR3 nucleotides read TGTGCCAGCAGTGAGACTAGCTGGAATGAGCAGTTCTTC.

This chain links TRBV20-1 with TRBJ2-3; D unresolved. The CDR3 has 16 residues. The germline V gene has CDR1 DFQATT and CDR2 SNEGSKA (reference sequence). The V end lost 0 bases, the J end lost 5 bases, and 18 bases lay between the germline ends. This chain's CDR3 is CSARDRVISRGDTQYF. In nucleotides, the CDR3 is TGCAGTGCTAGAGATCGGGTAATCTCACGTGGAGATACGCAGTATTTT.

This clonotype showed up just a few times. The chain has TRBV28 and TRBJ2-4; D is unclear. The germline gives CDR1 MDHEN, CDR2 SYDVKM. The germline V and J ends were trimmed by 8 bases and 8 bases, with 22 bases remaining between them. This CDR3 has 15 amino acids. The CDR3 bases are TGTGCCAGCTCTCCGAGTGGCACCGGAAGATACATTCAGTACTTC. Protein: CASSPSGTGRYIQYF.

Worth noting for this clonotype: Germline and junction disagree at one end, which may indicate a read error. The J gene is TRBJ2-1, the V gene TRBV9; 9 bases align to TRBD2. This CDR3 is 16 amino acids long. Germline-derived CDR1 and CDR2 are SGDLS and YYNGEE. The CDR3 DNA is TGTGCCGGCAGCGTAGTCGGCGGGAGGGCCGGGAATGAGCAGTTCTTC. Its protein is CAGSVVGGRAGNEQFF.

The genes are TRBV10-3 and TRBJ1-6; a weak D match, TRBD1 (5 bases). Germline CDR1 is ENHRY and CDR2 is SYGVKD. The V and J ends lost 5 bases and 7 bases respectively, with 24 bases between them. This CDR3 has 18 amino acids. CDR3 amino acids: CAISRGGASRADNSPLHF. CDR3 nucleotides: TGTGCCATCAGTCGGGGAGGTGCGTCCAGGGCTGACAATTCACCCCTCCACTTT.

In its sample, this clonotype was seen many times. The chain links TRBV27 to TRBJ2-7; TRBD2 aligns across 9 bases. Germline lookup yields CDR1 MNHEY and CDR2 SMNVEV (reference sequence). This CDR3 contains 15 residues. Germline trimming cut 3 bases from V and 2 bases from J; bases unmatched to any gene: 5. CDR3 in amino acids: CASSFGSGSTYEQYF. The DNA of the CDR3 is TGTGCCAGCAGTTTTGGTAGCGGGAGTACCTACGAGCAGTACTTC.

As for this clonotype: A read error may account for a junction end that differs from germline. This chain uses TRBV14 with TRBJ1-1, with D possibly being TRBD1 (5 bases). From germline, CDR1 is SGHDN and CDR2 FVKESK. CDR3 length equals 16 residues. CDR3 sequence: CASSQARQALDTEPFF. As DNA, the CDR3 is TGTGCCAGCAGCCAAGCAAGGCAAGCCTTGGACACTGAACCTTTCTTT.

The chain recombines TRBV29-1 with TRBJ2-7, with TRBD1 identical over 10 bases. This CDR3 region has 15 residues. Germline CDR1 and CDR2: SQVTM and ANQGSEA. Losses at the gene ends were 5 bases for V and 4 bases for J; bases not matched to a gene: 11. The CDR3 region has the DNA TGCAGCGTTCTAGGACAGGGGGGCCTGCGGTACGAGCAGTACTTC. Translated, it gives CSVLGQGGLRYEQYF.

CDR3 amino acids: CASSYSTWGNTEAFF. The CDR3 nucleotides are TGTGCCAGCAGTTACTCGACTTGGGGGAACACTGAAGCTTTCTTT. The chain links TRBV6-5 to TRBJ1-1; no definite D call. V gave up 0 bases and J gave up 1 base, with 9 bases separating them. CDR1 and CDR2 from the germline V gene are MNHEY and SVGAGI. The CDR3 spans 15 residues.

This clonotype is a singleton in its sample. Being one base from a much bigger clone, this may be a read error. The gene calls are TRBV14 and TRBJ1-2, with D unclear. Germline-derived CDR1 and CDR2 are SGHDN and FVKESK. CDR3 length equals 13 residues. The CDR3 here is CTSSQDLNYGYTF. For the CDR3, the DNA is TGTACCAGCAGCCAAGATCTTAACTATGGCTACACCTTC.

The chain carries TRBV20-1 and TRBJ1-5; a possible D gene is TRBD1 (6 bases). The germline V gene encodes CDR1 DFQATT and CDR2 SNEGSKA (reference sequence). Trimming took off 2 bases at V and 2 bases at J, with 10 bases between the two ends. The CDR3 has 14 residues. The CDR3 region has the DNA TGCAGTGCTAGACCCGGGACACGCAATCAGCCCCAGCATTTT. Protein product: CSARPGTRNQPQHF.

This rearrangement joins TRBV25-1 to TRBJ1-1; possibly TRBD1 for D (6 bases). V was shortened by 7 bases and J by 8 bases, with 20 bases between the two germline ends. The CDR3 sequence is 14 residues long. Germline CDR1 MGHDK, CDR2 SYGVNS. CDR3 sequence (DNA): TGTGCCAGCAATTCATGGGGGACACCACGCGAAGCTTTCTTT. It codes for CASNSWGTPREAFF.

This clonotype showed up just a few times. The chain joins TRBV28 to TRBJ1-2, with a possible D match to TRBD1 (5 bases). Germline V gene data show CDR1 as MDHEN and CDR2 as SYDVKM. The V end was cut by 0 bases, the J end by 12 bases, with 17 bases between. This CDR3 has 14 residues. The CDR3 bases are TGTGCCAGCAGTTTATGGGCGGGACGCGTTAGCCACACCTTC. It is translated as CASSLWAGRVSHTF.

V gene TRBV11-1 combines with J gene TRBJ2-3, with TRBD2 matching 10 bases. The J segment lost 5 bases and the V segment lost 4 bases, leaving 6 bases of the junction unmatched. The CDR3 has 15 amino acids. Germline values: CDR1 SGHAT, CDR2 FQDESV (reference sequence). The CDR3 DNA reads as TGTGCCAGCAGCTCGCAGCGGGAGGGGATAGATACGCAGTATTTT. Amino acid sequence: CASSSQREGIDTQYF.